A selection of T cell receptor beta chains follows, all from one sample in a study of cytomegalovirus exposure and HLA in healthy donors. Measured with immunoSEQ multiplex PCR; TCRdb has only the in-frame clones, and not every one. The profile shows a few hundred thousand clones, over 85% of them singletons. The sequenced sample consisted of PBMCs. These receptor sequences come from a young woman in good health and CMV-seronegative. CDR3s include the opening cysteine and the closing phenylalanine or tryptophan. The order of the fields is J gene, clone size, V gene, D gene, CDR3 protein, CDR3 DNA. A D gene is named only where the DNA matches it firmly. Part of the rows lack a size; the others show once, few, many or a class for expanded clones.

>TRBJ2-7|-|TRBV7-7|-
CASSLELYYEQYF
TGTGCCAGCAGCTTAGAGCTGTACTACGAGCAGTACTTC
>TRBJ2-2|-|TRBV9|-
CASSVAHPGELFF
TGTGCCAGCAGCGTAGCACACCCCGGGGAGCTGTTTTTT
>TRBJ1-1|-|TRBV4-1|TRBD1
CASSQGQGENTEAFF
TGCGCCAGCAGCCAAGGACAGGGTGAGAACACTGAAGCTTTCTTT
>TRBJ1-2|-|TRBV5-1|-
CASSPTVNNYGYTF
TGCGCCAGCAGCCCGACAGTGAATAACTATGGCTACACCTTC
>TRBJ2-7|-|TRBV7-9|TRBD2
CASSFVAGGTAYEQYF
TGTGCCAGCAGCTTTGTAGCGGGGGGAACTGCCTACGAGCAGTACTTC
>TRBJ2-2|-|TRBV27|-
CASSLSTKWGLNTGELFF
TGTGCCAGCAGTTTATCTACCAAGTGGGGGCTGAACACCGGGGAGCTGTTTTTT
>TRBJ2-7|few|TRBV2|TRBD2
CASSWDGGSYEQYF
TGTGCCAGCAGTTGGGACGGGGGGTCCTACGAGCAGTACTTC
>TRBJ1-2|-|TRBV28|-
CASSLSTTANYGYTF
TGTGCCAGCAGTTTATCAACGACAGCCAACTATGGCTACACCTTC
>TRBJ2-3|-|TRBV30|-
CAWSRGEDTQYF
TGTGCCTGGAGCAGGGGGGAGGATACGCAGTATTTT
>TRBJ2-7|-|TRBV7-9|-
CASSLGTSGLHEQYF
TGTGCCAGCAGCTTAGGTACTAGTGGGCTACACGAGCAGTACTTC
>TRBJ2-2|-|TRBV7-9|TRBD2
CASSYWGGANTGELFF
TGTGCCAGCAGCTATTGGGGGGGAGCGAACACCGGGGAGCTGTTTTTT
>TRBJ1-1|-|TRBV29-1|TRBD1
CSVAGTGEGTEAFF
TGCAGCGTAGCCGGGACAGGGGAAGGCACTGAAGCTTTCTTT
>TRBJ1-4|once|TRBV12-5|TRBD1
CASGDPGQGPTNEKLFF
TGTGCTAGTGGTGACCCGGGACAGGGCCCAACTAATGAAAAACTGTTTTTT
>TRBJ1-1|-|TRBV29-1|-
CSVGRNTEAFF
TGCAGCGTTGGCAGGAACACTGAAGCTTTCTTT
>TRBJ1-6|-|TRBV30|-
CAWSSPRGVPYNSPLHF
TGTGCCTGGAGTTCGCCCAGGGGCGTCCCGTATAATTCACCCCTCCACTTT
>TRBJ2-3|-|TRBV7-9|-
CASSLEGNAAGGSPQYF
TGTGCCAGCAGCTTAGAGGGAAACGCCGCCGGCGGGTCCCCGCAGTATTTT
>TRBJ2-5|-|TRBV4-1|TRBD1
CASSSRDRAQETQYF
TGCGCCAGCAGCTCCCGGGACAGGGCGCAGGAGACCCAGTACTTC
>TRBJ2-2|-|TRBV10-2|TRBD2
CASSMTSGDTGELFF
TGCGCCAGCAGTATGACTAGCGGGGACACCGGGGAGCTGTTTTTT
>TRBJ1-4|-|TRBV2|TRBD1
CASRGDSKNEKLFF
TGTGCCAGCAGAGGGGACAGTAAGAATGAAAAACTGTTTTTT
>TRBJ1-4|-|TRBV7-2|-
CASSLETMGGEKLFF
TGTGCCAGCAGCTTAGAAACCATGGGAGGGGAAAAACTGTTTTTT
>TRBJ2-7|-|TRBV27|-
CASSTTPSYEQYF
TGTGCCAGCAGCACAACCCCCTCCTACGAGCAGTACTTC
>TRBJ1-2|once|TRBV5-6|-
CASSLGQGALSYGYTF
TGTGCCAGCAGCTTGGGGCAAGGGGCGCTTAGCTATGGCTACACCTTC
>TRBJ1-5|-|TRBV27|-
CASSPGGPAPSPQHF
TGTGCCAGCAGTCCGGGGGGTCCTGCCCCATCGCCCCAGCATTTT
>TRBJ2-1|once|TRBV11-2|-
CASSLVFSGDEQFF
TGTGCCAGCAGCTTAGTTTTTAGCGGTGATGAGCAGTTCTTC
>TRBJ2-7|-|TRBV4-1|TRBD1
CASSQREDRAYEQYF
TGCGCCAGCAGCCAAAGGGAAGACAGGGCCTACGAGCAGTACTTC
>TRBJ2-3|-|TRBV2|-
CASLATGPITDTQYF
TGTGCCAGCCTTGCTACTGGGCCCATCACAGATACGCAGTATTTT
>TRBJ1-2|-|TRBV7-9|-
CASSLEGLSGGYTF
TGTGCCAGCAGCTTAGAGGGGCTGAGTGGTGGCTACACCTTC
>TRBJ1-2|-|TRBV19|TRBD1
CASSHTGTANYGCTF
TGTGCCAGTAGTCACACCGGGACAGCTAACTATGGCTGCACCTTC
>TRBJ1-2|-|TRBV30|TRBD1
CAWSVRQGVFYGYTF
TGTGCCTGGAGTGTACGGCAGGGGGTATTCTATGGCTACACCTTC
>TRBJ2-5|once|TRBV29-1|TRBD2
CSVDILAGGRWETQYF
TGCAGCGTTGATATACTAGCGGGGGGCCGGTGGGAGACCCAGTACTTC
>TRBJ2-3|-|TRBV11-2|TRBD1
CASSLGGGAQYF
TGTGCCAGCAGCTTAGGAGGGGGCGCGCAGTATTTT
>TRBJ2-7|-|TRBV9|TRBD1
CASSVNPGQGAYEQYF
TGTGCCAGCAGCGTAAACCCGGGACAGGGGGCCTACGAGCAGTACTTC
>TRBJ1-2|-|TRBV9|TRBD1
CASKGTVNYGYTF
TGTGCCAGCAAGGGGACAGTTAACTATGGCTACACCTTC
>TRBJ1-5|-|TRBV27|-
CASSLSEGNQPQHF
TGTGCCAGCAGTTTATCAGAGGGCAATCAGCCCCAGCATTTT
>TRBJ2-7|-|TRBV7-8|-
CASSLAGVHEQYF
TGTGCCAGCAGCTTAGCGGGAGTCCACGAGCAGTACTTC
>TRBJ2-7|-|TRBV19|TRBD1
CATGDRIYEQYF
TGTGCCACAGGGGACAGGATCTACGAGCAGTACTTC